This T cell receptor (beta chain) was captured in a study of OX40 agonist ivuxolimab in advanced cancers. Study as a whole: Patients assigned to dose escalation were diagnosed with hepatocellular carcinoma, melanoma, renal cell or head and neck cancer. Partial responses occurred in three patients (one hepatocellular carcinoma, two cutaneous melanoma). General study results and limits: There was clonal expansion of CD4+ and CD8+ blood T cells by week 6 at 0.1 to 3.0 mg/kg. On average, CD8+ T cells had more expanded clones than CD4+.

In germline, CDR1 is LNHDA, CDR2 SQIVND (reference sequence). The CDR3 contains 11 residues. Trimming cost V 2 bases and J 6 bases, with 1 base left between them. There are a few counts of this clone. Its antigen is not known. The table came from immunoSEQ multiplex PCR; TCRdb's copy has only in-frame clones and leaves some out. The sample includes approximately 84,000 clones, 80% to 90% seen only once; the top ten take just under 2%. The source was CD4+ or CD8+ T cells sorted from blood, collected in a trial of the OX40 agonist ivuxolimab. The TCR comes from an adult with an advanced solid tumor such as melanoma, head and neck, liver or kidney cancer. This sequence joins TRBV19 and TRBJ2-2; D unresolved. The CDR3 bases are TGTGCCAGTAGTATATCCGGGGAGCTGTTTTTT. It is translated as CASSISGELFF.